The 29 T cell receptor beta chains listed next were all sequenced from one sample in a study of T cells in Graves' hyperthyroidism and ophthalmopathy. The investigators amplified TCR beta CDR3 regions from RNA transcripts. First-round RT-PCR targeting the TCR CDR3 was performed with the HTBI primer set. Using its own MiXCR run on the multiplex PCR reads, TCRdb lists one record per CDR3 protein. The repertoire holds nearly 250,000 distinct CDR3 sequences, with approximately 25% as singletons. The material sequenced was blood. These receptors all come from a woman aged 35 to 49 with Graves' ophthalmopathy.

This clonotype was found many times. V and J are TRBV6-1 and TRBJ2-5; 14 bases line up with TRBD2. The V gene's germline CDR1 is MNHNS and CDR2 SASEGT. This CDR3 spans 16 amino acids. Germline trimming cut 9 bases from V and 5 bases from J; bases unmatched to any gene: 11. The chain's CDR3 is CASFRGLAGVVETQYF. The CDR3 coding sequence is TGTGCCAGTTTCAGGGGACTAGCGGGAGTTGTTGAGACCCAGTACTTC.

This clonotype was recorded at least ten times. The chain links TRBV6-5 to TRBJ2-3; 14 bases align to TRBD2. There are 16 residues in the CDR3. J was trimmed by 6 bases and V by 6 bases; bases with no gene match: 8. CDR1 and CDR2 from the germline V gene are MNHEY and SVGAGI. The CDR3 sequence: CASRGTSGSLRDTQYF. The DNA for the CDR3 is TGTGCCAGCAGAGGGACTAGCGGGAGTCTGAGGGATACGCAGTATTTT.

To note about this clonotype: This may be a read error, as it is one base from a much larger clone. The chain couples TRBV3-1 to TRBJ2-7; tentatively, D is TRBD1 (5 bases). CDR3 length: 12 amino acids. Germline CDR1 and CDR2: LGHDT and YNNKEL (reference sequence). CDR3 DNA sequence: TGTGCCAGCAGCCAAGCACAGGTCAGTTTCAATTTC. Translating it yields CASSQAQVSFNF.

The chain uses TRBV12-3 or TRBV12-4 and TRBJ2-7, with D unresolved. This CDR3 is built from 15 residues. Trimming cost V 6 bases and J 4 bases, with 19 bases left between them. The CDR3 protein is CASSLDSHNNYEQYF. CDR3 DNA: TGTGCCAGCAGCCTAGACTCCCACAACAATTACGAGCAGTACTTC.

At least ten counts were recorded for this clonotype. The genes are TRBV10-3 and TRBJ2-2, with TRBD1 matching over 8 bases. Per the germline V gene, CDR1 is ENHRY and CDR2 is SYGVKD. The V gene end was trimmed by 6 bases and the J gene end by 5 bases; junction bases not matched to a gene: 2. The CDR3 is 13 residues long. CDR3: CAIRDRETGELFF. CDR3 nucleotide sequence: TGTGCCATCAGGGACAGGGAAACCGGGGAGCTGTTTTTT.

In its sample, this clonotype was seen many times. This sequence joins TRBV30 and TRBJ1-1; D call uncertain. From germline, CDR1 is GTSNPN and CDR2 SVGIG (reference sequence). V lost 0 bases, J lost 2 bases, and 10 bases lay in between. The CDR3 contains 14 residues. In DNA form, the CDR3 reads TGTGCCTGGAGTGTCGGACGGTCCAACACTGAAGCTTTCTTT. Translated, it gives CAWSVGRSNTEAFF.

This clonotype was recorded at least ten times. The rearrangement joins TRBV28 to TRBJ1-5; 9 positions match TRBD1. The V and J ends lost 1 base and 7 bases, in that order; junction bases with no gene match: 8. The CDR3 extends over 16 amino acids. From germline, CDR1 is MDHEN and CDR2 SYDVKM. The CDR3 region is CASSLFRDREDQPQHF. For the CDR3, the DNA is TGTGCCAGCAGTTTATTCCGGGACAGGGAGGACCAGCCCCAGCATTTT. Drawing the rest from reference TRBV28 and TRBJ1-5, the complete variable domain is DVKVTQSSRYLVKRTGEKVFLECVQDMDHENMFWYRQDPGLGLRLIYFSYDVKMKEKGDIPEGYSVSREKKERFSLILESASTNQTSMYLCASSLFRDREDQPQHFGDGTRLSIL.

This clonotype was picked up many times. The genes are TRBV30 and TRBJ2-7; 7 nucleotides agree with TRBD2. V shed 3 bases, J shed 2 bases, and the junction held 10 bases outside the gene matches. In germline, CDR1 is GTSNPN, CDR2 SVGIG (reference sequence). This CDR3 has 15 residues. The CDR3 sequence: CAWRPTSPQTYEQYF. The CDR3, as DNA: TGTGCCTGGAGGCCGACTAGCCCTCAAACCTACGAGCAGTACTTC.

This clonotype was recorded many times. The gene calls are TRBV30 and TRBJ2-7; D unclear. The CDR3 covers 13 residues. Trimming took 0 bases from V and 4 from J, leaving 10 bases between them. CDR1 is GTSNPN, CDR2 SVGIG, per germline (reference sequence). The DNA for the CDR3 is TGTGCCTGGAGTGTAAACAACGATTACGAGCAGTACTTC. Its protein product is CAWSVNNDYEQYF. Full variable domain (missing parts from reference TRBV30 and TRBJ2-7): SQTIHQWPATLVQPVGSPLSLECTVEGTSNPNLYWYRQAAGRGLQLLFYSVGIGQISSEVPQNLSASRPQDRQFILSSKKLLLSDSGFYLCAWSVNNDYEQYFGPGTRLTVT.

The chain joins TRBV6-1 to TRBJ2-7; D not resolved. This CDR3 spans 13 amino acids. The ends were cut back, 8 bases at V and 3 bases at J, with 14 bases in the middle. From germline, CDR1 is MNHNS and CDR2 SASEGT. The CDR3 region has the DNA TGTGCCAGCTCACCGGAACACCACTACGAGCAGTACTTC. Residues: CASSPEHHYEQYF.

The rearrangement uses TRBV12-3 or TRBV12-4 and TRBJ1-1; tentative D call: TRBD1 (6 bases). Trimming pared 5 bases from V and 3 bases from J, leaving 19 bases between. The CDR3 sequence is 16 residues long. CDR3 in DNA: TGTGCCAGCAGTGCCGCCGTTGGACAGTCCGACACTGAAGCTTTCTTT. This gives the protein CASSAAVGQSDTEAFF.

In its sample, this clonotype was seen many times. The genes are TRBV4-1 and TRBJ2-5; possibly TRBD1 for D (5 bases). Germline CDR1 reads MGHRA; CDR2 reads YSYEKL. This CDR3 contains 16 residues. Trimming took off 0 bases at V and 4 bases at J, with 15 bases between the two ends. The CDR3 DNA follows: TGCGCCAGCAGCCAAGAATGGGGCACGCTAGGAGAGACCCAGTACTTC. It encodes CASSQEWGTLGETQYF.

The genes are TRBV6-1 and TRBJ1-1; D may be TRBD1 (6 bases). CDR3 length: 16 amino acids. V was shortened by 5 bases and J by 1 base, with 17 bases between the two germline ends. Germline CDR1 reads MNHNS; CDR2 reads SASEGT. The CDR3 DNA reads TGTGCCAGCAGTAGCCCAGGGGCTCGGGCGAACACTGAAGCTTTCTTT. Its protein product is CASSSPGARANTEAFF.

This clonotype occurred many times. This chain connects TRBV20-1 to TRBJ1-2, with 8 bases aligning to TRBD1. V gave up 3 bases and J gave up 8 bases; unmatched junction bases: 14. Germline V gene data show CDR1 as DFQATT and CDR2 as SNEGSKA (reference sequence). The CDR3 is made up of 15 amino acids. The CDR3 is CSAREGQGGDRGYTF. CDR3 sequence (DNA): TGCAGTGCTAGGGAAGGACAGGGAGGAGATCGGGGCTACACCTTC.

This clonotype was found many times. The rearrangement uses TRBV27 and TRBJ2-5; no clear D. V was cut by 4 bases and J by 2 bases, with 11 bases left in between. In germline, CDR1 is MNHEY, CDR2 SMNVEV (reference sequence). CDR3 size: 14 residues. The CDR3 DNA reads TGTGCCAGCAGTTCCCATCAGACGCAAGAGACCCAGTACTTC. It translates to CASSSHQTQETQYF.

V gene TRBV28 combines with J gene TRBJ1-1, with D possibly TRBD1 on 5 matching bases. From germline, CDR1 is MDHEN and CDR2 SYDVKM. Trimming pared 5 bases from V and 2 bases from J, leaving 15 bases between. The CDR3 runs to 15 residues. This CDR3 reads CASSPTGTGNTEAFF. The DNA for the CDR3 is TGTGCCAGCAGTCCTACTGGGACGGGAAACACTGAAGCTTTCTTT.

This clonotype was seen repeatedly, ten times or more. CDR3 protein: CASSRASGRAAYEQYF. The CDR3 region has the DNA TGCGCCAGCAGCCGCGCTAGCGGGAGGGCCGCATACGAGCAGTACTTC. V and J are TRBV4-1 and TRBJ2-7; TRBD2 aligns across 12 bases. Germline assignment: CDR1 MGHRA and CDR2 YSYEKL. The V segment lost 4 bases and the J segment 4 bases; nucleotides outside the gene matches: 8. The CDR3 is 16 residues long.

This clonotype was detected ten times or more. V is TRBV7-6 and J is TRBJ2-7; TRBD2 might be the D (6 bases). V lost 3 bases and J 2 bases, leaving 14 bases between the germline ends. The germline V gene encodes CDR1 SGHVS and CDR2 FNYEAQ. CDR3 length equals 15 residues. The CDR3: CASSLVPGEAYEQYF. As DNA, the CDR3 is TGTGCCAGCAGCTTGGTCCCGGGGGAAGCCTACGAGCAGTACTTC.

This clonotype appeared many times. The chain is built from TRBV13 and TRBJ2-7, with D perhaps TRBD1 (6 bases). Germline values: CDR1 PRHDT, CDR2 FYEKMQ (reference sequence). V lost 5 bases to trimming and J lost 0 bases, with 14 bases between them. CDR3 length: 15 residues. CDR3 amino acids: CASSHTGNYSYEQYF. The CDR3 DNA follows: TGTGCCAGCAGCCATACAGGGAACTACTCCTACGAGCAGTACTTC.

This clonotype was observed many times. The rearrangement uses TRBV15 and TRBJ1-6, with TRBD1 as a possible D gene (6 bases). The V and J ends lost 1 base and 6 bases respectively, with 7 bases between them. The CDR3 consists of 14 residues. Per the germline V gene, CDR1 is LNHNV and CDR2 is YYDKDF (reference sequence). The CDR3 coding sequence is TGTGCCACCAGCAGAGTGGGGGCTAATTCACCCCTCCACTTT. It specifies CATSRVGANSPLHF.

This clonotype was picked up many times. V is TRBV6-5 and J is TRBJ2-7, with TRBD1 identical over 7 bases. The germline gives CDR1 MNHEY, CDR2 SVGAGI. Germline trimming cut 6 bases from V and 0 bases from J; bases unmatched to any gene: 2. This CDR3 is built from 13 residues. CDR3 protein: CASRGDSSYEQYF. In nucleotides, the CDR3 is TGTGCCAGCAGGGGGGACAGCTCCTACGAGCAGTACTTC.

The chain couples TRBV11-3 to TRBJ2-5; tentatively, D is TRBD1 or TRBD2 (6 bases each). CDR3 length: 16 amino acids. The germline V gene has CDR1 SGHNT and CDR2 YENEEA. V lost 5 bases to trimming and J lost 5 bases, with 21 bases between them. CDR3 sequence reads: CASSATTGTGGETQYF. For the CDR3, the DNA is TGTGCCAGCAGCGCAACAACAGGGACTGGGGGGGAGACCCAGTACTTC.

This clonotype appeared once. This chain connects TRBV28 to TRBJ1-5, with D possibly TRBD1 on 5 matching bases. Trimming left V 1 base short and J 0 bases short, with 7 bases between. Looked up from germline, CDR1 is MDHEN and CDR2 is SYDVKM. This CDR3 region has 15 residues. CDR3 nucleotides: TGTGCCAGCAGTTTATACAGGTTTAGCAATCAGCCCCAGCATTTT. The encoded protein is CASSLYRFSNQPQHF.

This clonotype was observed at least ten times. DNA of the CDR3: TGTGCCAGCAGTGAAGTGACAGGGGATGGCGGCGGCTACACCTTC. This gives the protein CASSEVTGDGGGYTF. The chain has TRBV6-1 and TRBJ1-2; 8 positions match TRBD1. CDR1 and CDR2 (germline): MNHNS, SASEGT. Germline trimming cut 1 base from V and 8 bases from J; bases unmatched to any gene: 9. CDR3 size: 15 residues.

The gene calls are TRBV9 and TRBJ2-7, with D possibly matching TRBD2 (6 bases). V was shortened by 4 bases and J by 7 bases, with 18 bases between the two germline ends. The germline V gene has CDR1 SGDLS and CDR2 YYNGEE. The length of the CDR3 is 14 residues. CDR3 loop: CASSLQGGAGEQYF. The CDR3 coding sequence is TGTGCCAGCAGCCTCCAAGGAGGGGCGGGAGAGCAGTACTTC. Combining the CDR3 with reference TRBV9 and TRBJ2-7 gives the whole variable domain DSGVTQTPKHLITATGQRVTLRCSPRSGDLSVYWYQQSLDQGLQFLIQYYNGEERAKGNILERFSAQQFPDLHSELNLSSLELGDSALYFCASSLQGGAGEQYFGPGTRLTVT.

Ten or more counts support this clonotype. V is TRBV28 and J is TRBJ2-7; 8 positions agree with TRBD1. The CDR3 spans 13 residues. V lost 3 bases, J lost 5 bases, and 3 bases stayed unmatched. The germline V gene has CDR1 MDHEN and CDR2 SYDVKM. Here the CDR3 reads CASSFYRGDEQYF. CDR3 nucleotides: TGTGCCAGCAGTTTCTACAGGGGGGACGAGCAGTACTTC.

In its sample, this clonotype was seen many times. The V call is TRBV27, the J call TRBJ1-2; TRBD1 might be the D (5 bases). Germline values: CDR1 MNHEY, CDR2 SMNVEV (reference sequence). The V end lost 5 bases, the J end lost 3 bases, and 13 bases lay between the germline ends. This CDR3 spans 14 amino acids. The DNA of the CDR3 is TGTGCCAGCAGTCGTACTAGGGGAGACTATGGCTACACCTTC. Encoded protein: CASSRTRGDYGYTF.

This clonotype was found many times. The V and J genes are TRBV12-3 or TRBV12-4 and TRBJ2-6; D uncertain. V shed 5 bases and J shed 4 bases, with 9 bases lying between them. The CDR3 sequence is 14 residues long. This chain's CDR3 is CASSPDRGANVLTF. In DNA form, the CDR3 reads TGTGCCAGCAGTCCGGACCGCGGGGCCAACGTCCTGACTTTC.

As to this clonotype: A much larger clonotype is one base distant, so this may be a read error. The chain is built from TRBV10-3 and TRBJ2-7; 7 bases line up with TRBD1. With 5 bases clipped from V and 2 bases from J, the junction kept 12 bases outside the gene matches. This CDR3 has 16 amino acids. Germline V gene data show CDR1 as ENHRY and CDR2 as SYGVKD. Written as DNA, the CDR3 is TGTGCCATCAGTCCACCTTCCGGGACAGCAACCTACGAGCAGTACTTC. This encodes CAISPPSGTATYEQYF.